The 28 T cell receptor beta chains below come from one sample, sequenced in a study of CD8+ T cells in alopecia areata. TCR sequencing used cDNA made by reverse transcription of extracted RNA. Clones were sequenced by immunoSEQ multiplex PCR, and TCRdb holds only the in-frame ones, with some missing. The sample carries a few hundred thousand clones, roughly 69% recorded once. Source: CD4+ T cells sorted from blood, taken at week 0. The source is a human donor with alopecia areata.

The chain employs TRBV5-1 and TRBJ2-1; no firm D call. This CDR3 comprises 14 residues. V lost 3 bases, J lost 5 bases, and 12 bases lay in between. From germline, CDR1 is SGHRS and CDR2 YFSETQ. CDR3 sequence (DNA): TGCGCCAGCAGCTCCATGAGTACCGACAATGAGCAGTTCTTC. This sequence encodes CASSSMSTDNEQFF.

The chain combines TRBV29-1 with TRBJ2-5; D might be TRBD1 (5 bases). CDR1 is SQVTM and CDR2 is ANQGSEA in the germline V gene. The CDR3 loop spans 16 amino acids. Trimming took 3 bases from V and 2 from J, leaving 19 bases between them. The CDR3 reads CSVDRTGLTAQETQYF. The CDR3 DNA follows: TGCAGCGTTGATCGTACAGGCCTAACCGCTCAAGAGACCCAGTACTTC. Full variable domain (outside the CDR3, taken from reference TRBV29-1 and TRBJ2-5): SAVISQKPSRDICQRGTSLTIQCQVDSQVTMMFWYRQQPGQSLTLIATANQGSEATYESGFVIDKFPISRPNLTFSTLTVSNMSPEDSSIYLCSVDRTGLTAQETQYFGPGTRLLVL.

This chain connects TRBV7-2 to TRBJ1-5; D perhaps matches TRBD1 (5 bases). CDR1 is SGHTA and CDR2 is FQGNSA in the germline V gene. The CDR3 is made up of 15 amino acids. The V end lost 1 base, the J end lost 3 bases, and 10 bases lay between the germline ends. Here the CDR3 DNA reads TGTGCCAGCAGCTTAGGACGAGGGGACAATCAGCCCCAGCATTTT. Amino acids: CASSLGRGDNQPQHF.

Only one count was recorded for this clone. The chain couples TRBV4-1 to TRBJ1-5, with unresolved D. Germline loops: CDR1 MGHRA, CDR2 YSYEKL. V gave up 0 bases and J gave up 1 base, with 7 bases separating them. The CDR3 covers 15 residues. The CDR3 nucleotides read TGCGCCAGCAGCCAAGACCACTTGAGCAATCAGCCCCAGCATTTT. It encodes CASSQDHLSNQPQHF.

The genes are TRBV30 and TRBJ2-5, with 8 bases lining up with TRBD2. This CDR3 has 14 amino acids. CDR1 GTSNPN and CDR2 SVGIG come from the germline V gene (reference sequence). V lost 2 bases to trimming and J lost 5 bases; unmatched junction nucleotides: 7. The CDR3 protein is CAWSQGLAVETQYF. The CDR3 DNA is TGTGCCTGGAGTCAAGGACTAGCTGTGGAGACCCAGTACTTC.

This sequence joins TRBV27 and TRBJ2-7; weak D call: TRBD2 (6 bases). V lost 3 bases and J 7 bases, leaving 10 bases between the germline ends. The CDR3 totals 12 residues. The germline V gene encodes CDR1 MNHEY and CDR2 SMNVEV (reference sequence). The CDR3 protein is CASSFSGHEQYF. As DNA, the CDR3 is TGTGCCAGCAGTTTCAGCGGGCATGAGCAGTACTTC.

The chain employs TRBV5-1 and TRBJ2-2; maybe TRBD2 (5 bases). The CDR3 is 15 residues long. Trimming removed 1 base from V and 3 bases from J, with 10 bases in between. CDR1 and CDR2 from the germline V gene are SGHRS and YFSETQ. The CDR3 DNA is TGCGCCAGCAGCTTGAGAGGGTTGGACACCGGGGAGCTGTTTTTT. Protein: CASSLRGLDTGELFF.

In DNA form, the CDR3 reads TGTGCCAGCAGCCAGGGACAGCTTGCCTACGAGCAGTACTTC. It is translated as CASSQGQLAYEQYF. The chain combines TRBV11-2 with TRBJ2-7; 7 bases map to TRBD1. The germline V gene has CDR1 SGHAT and CDR2 FQNNGV. The CDR3 is made up of 14 amino acids. V shed 5 bases and J 2 bases; nucleotides not matched to a gene: 6.

V gene TRBV6-5 combines with J gene TRBJ2-5; tentative D call: TRBD1 (5 bases). The CDR3 runs 15 residues. V lost 0 bases, J lost 2 bases, and 10 bases lay in between. Germline V gene sequence: CDR1 MNHEY, CDR2 SVGAGI. The DNA of the CDR3 is TGTGCCAGCAGTTACTCGGCAGGGATGCAAGAGACCCAGTACTTC. Its protein product is CASSYSAGMQETQYF.

The chain is built from TRBV19 and TRBJ2-1, with 12 positions matching TRBD2. Germline CDR1 is LNHDA and CDR2 is SQIVND (reference sequence). The CDR3 length is 17 residues. V dropped 5 bases and J dropped 8; count of bases not matched to a gene: 13. CDR3 in amino acids: CASSPTGLAGGQYEQFF. The CDR3 DNA reads TGTGCCAGTAGTCCGACCGGGCTAGCGGGGGGGCAGTATGAGCAGTTCTTC.

About this clone: In the same sample, other DNA sequences code for this CDR3. CDR3 DNA sequence: TGTGCCAGCAGTAACACAGATACGCAGTATTTT. Translated: CASSNTDTQYF. The V and J genes are TRBV6-5 and TRBJ2-3; D ambiguous. CDR3 length: 11 amino acids. V lost 5 bases, J lost 2 bases, and 2 bases lay in between. The V gene's germline CDR1 is MNHEY and CDR2 SVGAGI.

This clone was counted once. Distinct nucleotide sequences in the sample also encode this CDR3. The chain combines TRBV30 with TRBJ1-2; D possibly corresponds to TRBD1 (6 bases). The CDR3 spans 14 residues. The germline gives CDR1 GTSNPN, CDR2 SVGIG (reference sequence). V was trimmed by 0 bases and J by 2 bases, leaving 10 bases between them. CDR3 DNA: TGTGCCTGGAGTGTATGGGGGGGCAACTATGGCTACACCTTC. This translates into CAWSVWGGNYGYTF.

The gene calls are TRBV6-5 and TRBJ1-1; D is perhaps TRBD1 (5 bases). Germline V CDR1 and CDR2: MNHEY, SVGAGI. CDR3 length equals 15 residues. Deletions cut 6 bases from V and 5 bases from J, with 19 bases between. CDR3 region: CASRDQGMVFTEAFF. CDR3 DNA sequence: TGTGCCAGCAGAGACCAGGGAATGGTTTTTACTGAAGCTTTCTTT.

This chain connects TRBV29-1 to TRBJ1-1; D uncertain. Germline values: CDR1 SQVTM, CDR2 ANQGSEA. This CDR3 is 13 amino acids long. V gave up 0 bases and J gave up 4 bases, with 9 bases separating them. The CDR3 loop reads CSVEDYWSTEAFF. The CDR3 nucleotides read TGCAGCGTTGAAGATTATTGGAGCACTGAAGCTTTCTTT.

Here the CDR3 DNA reads TGCGCCAGCAGCTTGGCCTCCGGGAGTACCTACGAGCAGTACTTC. Residues: CASSLASGSTYEQYF. This rearrangement joins TRBV5-1 to TRBJ2-7; D perhaps matches TRBD2 (6 bases). With 0 bases removed from V and 2 bases from J, the gap between germline ends came to 12 bases. CDR3 length equals 15 residues. Germline V CDR1 and CDR2: SGHRS, YFSETQ.

The table lists this clone with a count of one. This sequence joins TRBV5-1 and TRBJ1-2; D is possibly TRBD1 (6 bases). The CDR3 length is 14 residues. Between the trimmed V and J ends, which lost 7 bases and 2 bases, there was a span of 15 bases. CDR1 and CDR2 from the germline V gene are SGHRS and YFSETQ. The CDR3 sequence is CASAPRGTNYGYTF. DNA of the CDR3: TGCGCCAGCGCCCCCCGAGGGACAAACTATGGCTACACCTTC. The whole variable domain, remainder taken from reference TRBV5-1 and TRBJ1-2, is KAGVTQTPRYLIKTRGQQVTLSCSPISGHRSVSWYQQTPGQGLQFLFEYFSETQRNKGNFPGRFSGRQFSNSRSEMNVSTLELGDSALYLCASAPRGTNYGYTFGSGTRLTVV.

V gene TRBV9 combines with J gene TRBJ2-1; TRBD1 matches 9 bases. Losses at the gene ends were 4 bases for V and 3 bases for J; bases not matched to a gene: 8. The V gene's germline CDR1 is SGDLS and CDR2 YYNGEE. CDR3 length: 16 residues. The CDR3 loop reads CASSLRGQGSYNEQFF. In nucleotides, the CDR3 is TGTGCCAGCAGCCTTCGGGGACAGGGAAGCTACAATGAGCAGTTCTTC.

V and J are TRBV4-3 and TRBJ1-4; D gene uncertain. The germline V and J ends were trimmed by 4 bases and 10 bases, with 10 bases remaining between them. The CDR3 consists of 12 residues. Germline-derived CDR1 and CDR2 are LGHNA and YSLEER. The CDR3 is CASSPNRGKLFF. CDR3 nucleotides: TGCGCCAGCAGCCCGAACCGGGGAAAACTGTTTTTT.

This chain joins TRBV30 and TRBJ2-1, with D uncertain. CDR1 is GTSNPN, CDR2 SVGIG, per germline (reference sequence). The CDR3 totals 13 residues. The CDR3 here is CALVTSSSNEQFF. The CDR3 DNA reads TGTGCTTTGGTGACAAGCTCTAGTAATGAGCAGTTCTTC.

As for this clone: Other DNA sequences within the sample encode an identical CDR3. This chain connects TRBV9 to TRBJ1-2; no definite D call. This CDR3 spans 12 amino acids. V shed 3 bases and J shed 4 bases, with 7 bases lying between them. In germline, CDR1 is SGDLS, CDR2 YYNGEE. The CDR3 DNA reads as TGTGCCAGCAGCGCTGGAGGCTATGGCTACACCTTC. Amino acids: CASSAGGYGYTF.

This clone came up once. This chain uses TRBV7-3 with TRBJ1-6; no definite D call. CDR1 and CDR2 from the germline V gene are SGHTA and FQGTGA. Trimming shortened V by 1 base and J by 15 bases, and 10 bases separated the two germline ends. The CDR3 covers 12 residues. The CDR3 DNA is TGTGCCAGCAGCTTAAACGGCGGGCTCCTCCACTTT. Protein: CASSLNGGLLHF.

This rearrangement joins TRBV7-3 to TRBJ1-1; no clear D gene. Germline CDR1 is SGHTA and CDR2 is FQGTGA. This CDR3 has 15 amino acids. Trimming cost V 0 bases and J 0 bases, with 8 bases left between them. CDR3 nucleotide sequence: TGTGCCAGCAGCTTAACGAAGGGCCTGAACACTGAAGCTTTCTTT. It codes for CASSLTKGLNTEAFF.

The CDR3: CASRQRQETQYF. The CDR3 region has the DNA TGCGCCAGCAGACAGCGTCAGGAGACCCAGTACTTC. V usage is TRBV5-1 and J usage is TRBJ2-5; D remains ambiguous. This CDR3 spans 12 amino acids. From germline, CDR1 is SGHRS and CDR2 YFSETQ. Trimming removed 5 bases from V and 5 bases from J, with 10 bases in between.

The chain has TRBV30 and TRBJ1-1; D not certain. Trimming took 2 bases from V and 1 from J, leaving 14 bases between them. Germline CDR1 reads GTSNPN; CDR2 reads SVGIG (reference sequence). The CDR3 loop spans 15 amino acids. The DNA of the CDR3 is TGTGCCTGGAGTACGCCCCGGACGGGGAACACTGAAGCTTTCTTT. It codes for CAWSTPRTGNTEAFF.

The chain combines TRBV6-6 with TRBJ2-5, with 10 bases identical to TRBD1. The junction had 4 bases not matched to a gene; V was cut back by 0 bases and J by 3 bases. The germline V gene encodes CDR1 MNHNY and CDR2 SVGAGI (reference sequence). The CDR3 covers 16 residues. The DNA of the CDR3 is TGTGCCAGCAGTTACTCGAGGGGACAGGGGAAAGAGACCCAGTACTTC. The encoded protein is CASSYSRGQGKETQYF.

The chain joins TRBV29-1 to TRBJ2-3; a possible D gene is TRBD1 (5 bases). This CDR3 is built from 12 residues. V shed 4 bases and J shed 4 bases, with 9 bases lying between them. The germline V gene has CDR1 SQVTM and CDR2 ANQGSEA. The CDR3 here is CSVGAGPDTQYF. As DNA, the CDR3 is TGCAGCGTTGGGGCAGGGCCAGATACGCAGTATTTT.

The chain links TRBV29-1 to TRBJ1-1; the D is unclear. V was clipped by 2 bases and J by 0 bases, with 7 bases between them. The CDR3 is 13 amino acids. Per germline, CDR1 SQVTM and CDR2 ANQGSEA. CDR3 in DNA: TGCAGCGTTGAACTCACCATGAACACTGAAGCTTTCTTT. Amino acids: CSVELTMNTEAFF.

The V call is TRBV11-1, the J call TRBJ1-2; tentatively, D is TRBD1 (5 bases). There are 13 residues in the CDR3. CDR1 is SGHAT, CDR2 FQDESV, per germline (reference sequence). Trimming stripped 5 bases from V and 4 bases from J, with 11 bases between. The CDR3 sequence is CASSATGPYGYTF. CDR3 nucleotide sequence: TGTGCCAGCAGCGCTACAGGCCCCTATGGCTACACCTTC.